Listed here are 20 T cell receptor beta chains from one sample, sequenced in a study of cytomegalovirus exposure and HLA in healthy donors. The PCR was carried out with 60 Vbeta primers and 13 Jbeta primers. TCRdb's copy holds only in-frame clones and misses some; the assay was immunoSEQ multiplex PCR. Among 90,000 to 120,000 clones, 65% to 90% were seen once, and the ten largest hold around 1.2%. What was sequenced was PBMCs. These receptors were taken from a woman aged 18-30 years in good health and CMV-seronegative.

The chain uses TRBV27 and TRBJ2-5, with a weak D call TRBD1 (5 bases). Germline V CDR1 and CDR2: MNHEY, SMNVEV (reference sequence). V was trimmed by 5 bases and J by 0 bases, leaving 13 bases between them. The CDR3 extends over 15 amino acids. CDR3 amino acids: CASSTVVGDQETQYF. The CDR3 DNA sequence: TGTGCCAGCAGTACCGTGGTAGGGGACCAAGAGACCCAGTACTTC.

The chain joins TRBV6-5 to TRBJ2-7, with D hard to call. The germline V and J ends were trimmed by 4 bases and 6 bases, with 16 bases remaining between them. The germline V gene has CDR1 MNHEY and CDR2 SVGAGI. The CDR3 covers 14 residues. Here the CDR3 DNA reads TGTGCCAGCAGTTTAGGTATACCCTCGGGCGAGCAGTACTTC. Protein: CASSLGIPSGEQYF.

In its sample, this clone was seen once. This chain uses TRBV21-1 with TRBJ1-5. TRBV21-1 is a listed pseudogene. CDR3 length equals 14 residues. CDR3 DNA: TGTGCCAGCAGCACCGGTAGGAGAGATCAGCCCCAGCATTTT. This sequence encodes CASSTGRRDQPQHF.

This chain uses TRBV28 with TRBJ1-5; tentatively, D is TRBD1 (5 bases). Deletions cut 5 bases from V and 3 bases from J, with 14 bases between. CDR1 is MDHEN, CDR2 SYDVKM, per germline. The length of the CDR3 is 15 residues. Here the CDR3 reads CASSLGAPSNQPQHF. CDR3 bases: TGTGCCAGCAGTCTAGGGGCTCCTTCCAATCAGCCCCAGCATTTT.

The V and J genes are TRBV5-1 and TRBJ2-2, with 7 nucleotides matching TRBD2. CDR1 and CDR2 from the germline V gene are SGHRS and YFSETQ. The junction had 6 bases not matched to a gene; V was cut back by 4 bases and J by 0 bases. CDR3 length: 16 amino acids. CDR3 amino acids: CASSPGEGANTGELFF. The CDR3 DNA is TGCGCCAGCAGCCCCGGGGAGGGCGCGAACACCGGGGAGCTGTTTTTT.

This chain connects TRBV6-6 to TRBJ2-2, with no clear D. Trimming removed 2 bases from V and 2 bases from J, with 6 bases in between. This CDR3 spans 14 amino acids. Germline CDR1 is MNHNY and CDR2 is SVGAGI (reference sequence). CDR3 amino acids: CASSYNRNTGELFF. The CDR3 DNA follows: TGTGCCAGCAGTTACAACAGAAACACCGGGGAGCTGTTTTTT.

In DNA form, the CDR3 reads TGTGCCAGCAGTTACCGGTCTCGGCAGTTCTTC. This codes for CASSYRSRQFF. The chain links TRBV6-5 to TRBJ2-1; unclear D gene. CDR1 is MNHEY and CDR2 is SVGAGI in the germline V gene. The CDR3 covers 11 residues. Trimming pared 2 bases from V and 12 bases from J, leaving 8 bases between.

V usage is TRBV6-1 and J usage is TRBJ1-2; possible D gene TRBD1, 5 bases. The CDR3 extends over 13 amino acids. Trimming took 9 bases from V and 4 from J, leaving 15 bases between them. Germline loops: CDR1 MNHNS, CDR2 SASEGT. The CDR3 loop is CASKDIPFYGYTF. Here the CDR3 DNA reads TGTGCCAGTAAGGACATCCCTTTCTATGGCTACACCTTC.

The chain is built from TRBV27 and TRBJ1-1; D is perhaps TRBD1 (6 bases). The CDR3 spans 15 residues. Deletions cut 5 bases from V and 0 bases from J, with 13 bases between. The germline gives CDR1 MNHEY, CDR2 SMNVEV (reference sequence). The CDR3 sequence is CASSPDDRLNTEAFF. The CDR3 DNA is TGTGCCAGCAGTCCCGACGACAGGTTGAACACTGAAGCTTTCTTT.

The CDR3 is CASSLLSGSGNEQFF. CDR3 sequence (DNA): TGTGCCAGCAGCTTATTGAGCGGGAGTGGCAATGAGCAGTTCTTC. V is TRBV7-2 and J is TRBJ2-1, with 8 bases aligning to TRBD2. The CDR3 runs 15 residues. J lost 6 bases, V lost 2 bases, and 6 bases had no gene match. CDR1 is SGHTA, CDR2 FQGNSA, per germline. The full variable domain, with the rest looked up from reference TRBV7-2 and TRBJ2-1, is GAGVSQSPSNKVTEKGKDVELRCDPISGHTALYWYRQSLGQGLEFLIYFQGNSAPDKSGLPSDRFSAERTGGSVSTLTIQRTQQEDSAVYLCASSLLSGSGNEQFFGPGTRLTVL.

CDR3 residues: CASSRQGRGDSPLHF. CDR3 DNA sequence: TGTGCCAGTAGTCGACAGGGCAGAGGGGATTCACCCCTCCACTTT. The chain uses TRBV19 and TRBJ1-6; 7 bases match TRBD1. V shed 5 bases and J 8 bases; nucleotides not matched to a gene: 9. The germline V gene has CDR1 LNHDA and CDR2 SQIVND (reference sequence). This CDR3 spans 15 amino acids.

This clone was seen only once. The chain recombines TRBV29-1 with TRBJ1-1, with TRBD1 matching 8 bases. Germline loops: CDR1 SQVTM, CDR2 ANQGSEA. This CDR3 region has 14 residues. V lost 3 bases and J lost 2; bases outside the gene matches: 5. The DNA of the CDR3 is TGCAGCGTTGAGGCACAGGGGGGCAACACTGAAGCTTTCTTT. Translation gives CSVEAQGGNTEAFF.

The sample holds a few counts of this clone. The chain uses TRBV4-3 and TRBJ2-4; TRBD2 might be the D (6 bases). Germline CDR1 is LGHNA and CDR2 is YSLEER. The CDR3 is made up of 17 amino acids. The germline V and J ends were trimmed by 0 bases and 3 bases, with 15 bases remaining between them. CDR3 amino acids: CASSQEWEAFVKNIQYF. CDR3 DNA sequence: TGCGCCAGCAGCCAAGAATGGGAGGCGTTTGTCAAAAACATTCAGTACTTC.

This chain joins TRBV4-3 and TRBJ2-7; D might be TRBD2 (5 bases). Deletions cut 1 base from V and 6 bases from J, with 7 bases between. In germline, CDR1 is LGHNA, CDR2 YSLEER. This CDR3 spans 12 amino acids. The chain's CDR3 is CASSQGAGEQYF. The CDR3 nucleotides are TGCGCCAGCAGCCAAGGGGCGGGCGAGCAGTACTTC.

The chain couples TRBV7-9 to TRBJ2-1; possible D gene TRBD2, 6 bases. CDR3 length: 15 amino acids. Trimming pared 5 bases from V and 3 bases from J, leaving 14 bases between. CDR1 and CDR2 from the germline V gene are SEHNR and FQNEAQ (reference sequence). The CDR3 reads CASSPRDWNYNEQFF. The CDR3 DNA reads as TGTGCCAGCAGCCCCCGGGACTGGAACTACAATGAGCAGTTCTTC. Together with reference TRBV7-9 and TRBJ2-1, the CDR3 gives the full variable domain: DTGVSQNPRHKITKRGQNVTFRCDPISEHNRLYWYRQTLGQGPEFLTYFQNEAQLEKSRLLSDRFSAERPKGSFSTLEIQRTEQGDSAMYLCASSPRDWNYNEQFFGPGTRLTVL.

The V call is TRBV2, the J call TRBJ2-7; TRBD2 agrees at 14 bases. Germline CDR1 SNHLY, CDR2 FYNNEI. V trimming: 4 bases; J trimming: 4 bases; junction bases outside the gene matches: 3. CDR3 size: 15 residues. The CDR3 region is CASSVGLAGGYEQYF. The CDR3 DNA reads as TGTGCCAGCAGTGTTGGACTAGCGGGAGGTTACGAGCAGTACTTC.

This chain connects TRBV28 to TRBJ1-1, with 8 bases that match TRBD1. V was pared by 3 bases and J by 8 bases, with 5 bases of the junction left unmatched. The CDR3 runs to 13 residues. CDR1 is MDHEN, CDR2 SYDVKM, per germline. As DNA, the CDR3 is TGTGCCAGCAGTTTTCAGGGGGCCACAGAAGCTTTCTTT. Translation gives CASSFQGATEAFF.

This clone has just a few counts. The gene calls are TRBV29-1 and TRBJ2-7; 7 bases fit TRBD2. Trimming cost V 0 bases and J 0 bases; bases outside gene matches: 5. The germline V gene encodes CDR1 SQVTM and CDR2 ANQGSEA. The CDR3 runs 15 residues. CDR3 sequence: CSVEEESGNSYEQYF. DNA for the CDR3: TGCAGCGTTGAAGAAGAGAGCGGGAACTCCTACGAGCAGTACTTC.

This chain links TRBV11-2 with TRBJ2-1; 8 positions agree with TRBD2. The CDR3 is made up of 16 amino acids. Losses at the gene ends were 3 bases for V and 6 bases for J; bases not matched to a gene: 10. Germline V gene data show CDR1 as SGHAT and CDR2 as FQNNGV. CDR3: CASSFPRAGEFNEQFF. The CDR3, as DNA: TGTGCCAGCAGCTTTCCGAGAGCGGGAGAATTCAATGAGCAGTTCTTC.

This clone was detected only a few times. V and J are TRBV7-2 and TRBJ2-3, with a weak D call TRBD2 (7 bases). CDR3 length: 15 residues. V was clipped by 1 base and J by 6 bases, with 14 bases between them. Germline V lookup: CDR1 SGHTA, CDR2 FQGNSA. The CDR3 protein is CASSLVGGGLDTQYF. The CDR3 DNA sequence: TGTGCCAGCAGCTTAGTTGGGGGGGGCCTGGATACGCAGTATTTT.